This T cell receptor beta chain was obtained from a study of T cell changes during pregnancy in multiple sclerosis. Germline V gene data show CDR1 as MGHRA and CDR2 as YSYEKL. This CDR3 has 15 amino acids. V lost 0 bases, J lost 1 base, and 9 bases lay in between. Some clones are missing from TCRdb's copy, which holds only in-frame ones; the method was immunoSEQ multiplex PCR. The table shows about 96,000 clones, with approximately 92% occurring only once. The TCR was taken from a female donor with multiple sclerosis, enrolled in a pregnancy study. The specimen was peripheral blood, collected in the first trimester of pregnancy. The J gene is TRBJ1-1, the V gene TRBV4-1, with a weak D call TRBD1 (6 bases). CDR3 amino acids: CASSQDGRGNTEAFF. The CDR3 DNA sequence: TGCGCCAGCAGCCAAGATGGCAGGGGGAACACTGAAGCTTTCTTT.